The 30 T cell receptor beta chains given below trace back to one sample, sequenced in a study of cytomegalovirus exposure and HLA in healthy donors. Clones were sequenced by immunoSEQ multiplex PCR, and TCRdb holds only the in-frame ones, with some missing. This table has around 150,000 clones, 89% appearing once. Sequenced material: PBMCs. The origin of the receptors is a woman younger than 30 in good health and CMV-seropositive.

The rearrangement links TRBV30 to TRBJ2-5, with 10 bases matching TRBD1. The CDR3 is made up of 13 amino acids. V gave up 5 bases and J gave up 1 base; unmatched junction bases: 1. Germline V gene lookup returns CDR1 GTSNPN and CDR2 SVGIG (reference sequence). CDR3 loop: CAWGQGVQETQYF. The CDR3 nucleotides read TGTGCCTGGGGACAGGGGGTCCAAGAGACCCAGTACTTC.

V usage is TRBV29-1 and J usage is TRBJ2-7; the D gene is possibly TRBD1 (6 bases). Trimming cost V 4 bases and J 5 bases, with 12 bases left between them. The CDR3 has 12 amino acids. Germline CDR1 and CDR2: SQVTM and ANQGSEA. The CDR3 protein is CSVGQVRDEQYF. In nucleotides, the CDR3 is TGCAGCGTTGGACAGGTTAGAGACGAGCAGTACTTC.

This chain uses TRBV30 with TRBJ2-7; 13 positions agree with TRBD2. The CDR3 runs 15 residues. The trim removed 2 bases at V and 5 bases at J, leaving 6 bases unmatched. Looked up from germline, CDR1 is GTSNPN and CDR2 is SVGIG (reference sequence). The CDR3 nucleotides read TGTGCCTGGAGTTACGGGGGGACTAGCGGGAACGAGCAGTACTTC. Its protein is CAWSYGGTSGNEQYF.

V usage is TRBV7-3 and J usage is TRBJ1-1, with TRBD1 identical over 7 bases. Germline trimming cut 5 bases from V and 1 base from J; bases unmatched to any gene: 1. This CDR3 comprises 13 residues. CDR1 is SGHTA and CDR2 is FQGTGA in the germline V gene. CDR3: CASSRTGNTEAFF. The CDR3 bases are TGTGCCAGCAGCCGGACAGGGAACACTGAAGCTTTCTTT.

This chain connects TRBV28 to TRBJ1-5, with a tentative D call TRBD1 (5 bases). Trimming removed 2 bases at V and 2 bases at J, with 10 bases between. The CDR3 has 15 residues. Germline CDR1 MDHEN, CDR2 SYDVKM. CDR3 loop: CASSLGATGNQPQHF. The DNA for the CDR3 is TGTGCCAGCAGTTTAGGGGCGACGGGCAATCAGCCCCAGCATTTT.

The rearrangement joins TRBV5-1 to TRBJ1-1, with 7 bases aligning to TRBD1. The germline V gene encodes CDR1 SGHRS and CDR2 YFSETQ. The CDR3 is 16 amino acids. The trim removed 0 bases at V and 6 bases at J, leaving 11 bases unmatched. The chain's CDR3 is CASSLARGGIRAEAFF. DNA for the CDR3: TGCGCCAGCAGCTTGGCGAGAGGGGGCATTCGTGCTGAAGCTTTCTTT. Full variable domain (missing parts from reference TRBV5-1 and TRBJ1-1): KAGVTQTPRYLIKTRGQQVTLSCSPISGHRSVSWYQQTPGQGLQFLFEYFSETQRNKGNFPGRFSGRQFSNSRSEMNVSTLELGDSALYLCASSLARGGIRAEAFFGQGTRLTVV.

This clone was seen only once. The J gene is TRBJ1-2, the V gene TRBV19; the D is unclear. There are 11 residues in the CDR3. In germline, CDR1 is LNHDA, CDR2 SQIVND (reference sequence). Between the trimmed V and J ends, which lost 5 bases and 6 bases, there was a span of 7 bases. The CDR3 nucleotides are TGTGCCAGTAGTGCCTACGATGGCTACACCTTC. Protein product: CASSAYDGYTF.

The rearrangement links TRBV9 to TRBJ2-5; D is possibly TRBD1 (7 bases). CDR1 and CDR2 from the germline V gene are SGDLS and YYNGEE. The V and J ends lost 2 bases and 5 bases respectively, with 19 bases between them. This CDR3 has 16 residues. The DNA of the CDR3 is TGTGCCAGCAGCGTTGGGATGGAGGGGGCCGTGGAGACCCAGTACTTC. Its translation is CASSVGMEGAVETQYF.

This clone was picked up one time. J is TRBJ2-1 and V is TRBV5-1; 7 nucleotides match TRBD1. The ends lost 4 bases at V and 2 bases at J; junction bases unmatched: 3. This CDR3 has 14 amino acids. CDR1 is SGHRS and CDR2 is YFSETQ in the germline V gene. The CDR3 loop reads CASSEGQPYNEQFF. In nucleotides, the CDR3 is TGCGCCAGCAGCGAGGGACAGCCCTACAATGAGCAGTTCTTC.

The chain combines TRBV7-3 with TRBJ1-1; no clear D gene. The V gene lost 5 bases and the J gene lost 3 bases, with 10 bases spanning the gap. CDR1 is SGHTA, CDR2 FQGTGA, per germline. The CDR3 is made up of 13 amino acids. DNA for the CDR3: TGTGCCAGCAGCCGAACTGAGGACACTGAAGCTTTCTTT. It translates to CASSRTEDTEAFF.

In this sample, this clone turned up once. This chain uses TRBV7-2 with TRBJ2-7; 7 bases are shared with TRBD2. Germline CDR1 and CDR2: SGHTA and FQGNSA. CDR3 length equals 16 residues. V lost 2 bases, J lost 0 bases, and 7 bases stayed unmatched. CDR3 sequence: CASSLISGLISYEQYF. As DNA, the CDR3 is TGTGCCAGCAGCTTAATTAGCGGGCTCATCTCCTACGAGCAGTACTTC.

The chain recombines TRBV30 with TRBJ1-2; maybe TRBD1 (5 bases). The CDR3 runs 16 residues. V was shortened by 5 bases and J by 5 bases, with 24 bases between the two germline ends. Germline-derived CDR1 and CDR2 are GTSNPN and SVGIG (reference sequence). CDR3 amino acids: CAWDRQPSYLLYGYTF. CDR3 DNA sequence: TGTGCCTGGGACCGACAGCCCTCATACCTATTATATGGCTACACCTTC.

The chain joins TRBV30 to TRBJ2-5; D remains ambiguous. V lost 0 bases to trimming and J lost 9 bases, with 20 bases between them. CDR3 length: 15 residues. Germline-derived CDR1 and CDR2 are GTSNPN and SVGIG (reference sequence). Here the CDR3 reads CAWSVSYKRLEAQYF. The CDR3 DNA sequence: TGTGCCTGGAGTGTGTCGTATAAGAGACTTGAGGCCCAGTACTTC.

The chain recombines TRBV28 with TRBJ2-3; a weak D match, TRBD1 (7 bases). Trimming pared 5 bases from V and 4 bases from J, leaving 37 bases between. The CDR3 is 22 amino acids. CDR1 MDHEN and CDR2 SYDVKM come from the germline V gene. The CDR3 loop reads CASSPTAATGRFWALSPDTQYF. The CDR3 DNA reads as TGTGCCAGCAGTCCTACCGCAGCGACAGGGAGGTTCTGGGCCCTTTCCCCAGATACGCAGTATTTT. The full variable domain, in which reference TRBV28 and TRBJ2-3 provide the parts outside the CDR3, is DVKVTQSSRYLVKRTGEKVFLECVQDMDHENMFWYRQDPGLGLRLIYFSYDVKMKEKGDIPEGYSVSREKKERFSLILESASTNQTSMYLCASSPTAATGRFWALSPDTQYFGPGTRLTVL.

The sample holds one count of this clone. The chain links TRBV11-2 to TRBJ1-1; D unclear. CDR3 length: 13 amino acids. V lost 1 base and J lost 10, with 13 bases in between. Germline assignment: CDR1 SGHAT and CDR2 FQNNGV. The CDR3 nucleotides are TGTGCCAGCAGCTTAGTTTCTTGGCTAGGAGCTTTCTTT. It yields the protein CASSLVSWLGAFF. Based on the CDR3 plus reference TRBV11-2 and TRBJ1-1, the full variable domain is EAGVAQSPRYKIIEKRQSVAFWCNPISGHATLYWYQQILGQGPKLLIQFQNNGVVDDSQLPKDRFSAERLKGVDSTLKIQPAKLEDSAVYLCASSLVSWLGAFFGQGTRLTVV.

Remarks on this clone: One end of the junction does not line up with germline, which may come from a read error. Other DNA sequences from this sample encode an identical CDR3 as well. The chain couples TRBV4-1 to TRBJ2-3; D not resolved. Germline V gives CDR1 MGHRA, CDR2 YSYEKL. The CDR3 loop spans 14 amino acids. The CDR3 bases are TGCGCCAGCAGCCAAGAAGCGACCATCCCTTCGCAATATTTT. Protein product: CASSQEATIPSQYF.

V usage is TRBV6-5 and J usage is TRBJ1-1; D possibly corresponds to TRBD1 (6 bases). V shed 0 bases and J shed 1 base, with 9 bases lying between them. This CDR3 contains 15 residues. CDR1 is MNHEY, CDR2 SVGAGI, per germline. Here the CDR3 reads CASSYSATGNTEAFF. CDR3 bases: TGTGCCAGCAGTTACTCCGCGACAGGGAACACTGAAGCTTTCTTT.

This clone was recorded once. The chain uses TRBV6-5 and TRBJ1-1; D is uncertain. The CDR3 totals 14 residues. The V end was cut by 7 bases, the J end by 3 bases, with 15 bases between. Germline CDR1 is MNHEY and CDR2 is SVGAGI. The CDR3 DNA reads TGTGCCAGCATCCCCCCGGGTTGGGACACTGAAGCTTTCTTT. Its protein product is CASIPPGWDTEAFF.

The V and J genes are TRBV10-3 and TRBJ1-5; no clear D gene. The CDR3 covers 14 residues. Germline V gene lookup returns CDR1 ENHRY and CDR2 SYGVKD. The V and J ends lost 5 bases and 0 bases respectively, with 8 bases between them. CDR3: CAISNQHSNQPQHF. CDR3 bases: TGTGCCATCAGTAACCAACATAGCAATCAGCCCCAGCATTTT.

The chain joins TRBV6-1 to TRBJ1-5; D is uncertain. Trimming shortened V by 2 bases and J by 7 bases, and 9 bases separated the two germline ends. The germline CDR1 and CDR2 sequences are MNHNS and SASEGT. This CDR3 has 13 amino acids. This chain's CDR3 is CASSEMRSQPQHF. CDR3 DNA: TGTGCCAGCAGTGAAATGAGGTCCCAGCCCCAGCATTTT.

The chain is built from TRBV11-2 and TRBJ1-5; D is perhaps TRBD1 (6 bases). The CDR3 consists of 13 residues. Germline V lookup: CDR1 SGHAT, CDR2 FQNNGV. V lost 0 bases and J lost 9, with 9 bases in between. The CDR3 region is CASSLDQGRPQHF. CDR3 coding DNA: TGTGCCAGCAGCTTAGATCAGGGGCGGCCCCAGCATTTT.

The chain carries TRBV5-1 and TRBJ1-2; D is unclear. The CDR3 contains 12 residues. CDR1 is SGHRS, CDR2 YFSETQ, per germline. Trimming stripped 5 bases from V and 6 bases from J, with 11 bases between. The CDR3 sequence is CASSRSGDGYTF. The CDR3 region has the DNA TGCGCCAGCAGTCGGTCAGGTGATGGCTACACCTTC.

The chain combines TRBV5-8 with TRBJ2-5; 10 bases match TRBD2. V lost 0 bases, J lost 4 bases, and 9 bases stayed unmatched. The germline V gene encodes CDR1 SGHTS and CDR2 YDEGEE. The CDR3 is 17 amino acids. For the CDR3, the DNA is TGTGCCAGCAGCTTGGTGGGTTCGCTAGCGGGAGTAGAGACCCAGTACTTC. As protein: CASSLVGSLAGVETQYF. The complete variable domain, with remaining parts taken from reference TRBV5-8 and TRBJ2-5, reads EAGVTQSPTHLIKTRGQQATLRCSPISGHTSVYWYQQALGLGLQFLLWYDEGEERNRGNFPPRFSGRQFPNYSSELNVNALELEDSALYLCASSLVGSLAGVETQYFGPGTRLLVL.

This clone was counted between two and nine times. This chain links TRBV29-1 with TRBJ1-5; D is perhaps TRBD1 (5 bases). CDR1 is SQVTM, CDR2 ANQGSEA, per germline. V shed 6 bases and J shed 9 bases, with 15 bases lying between them. The CDR3 length is 12 residues. The CDR3 spells CSVGGAQSPQHF. As DNA, the CDR3 is TGCAGCGTCGGCGGGGCCCAGTCGCCCCAGCATTTT.

The genes are TRBV6-6 and TRBJ2-3, with TRBD2 matching over 12 bases. CDR3 length equals 16 residues. CDR1 is MNHNY, CDR2 SVGAGI, per germline (reference sequence). V gave up 6 bases and J gave up 1 base; unmatched junction bases: 5. DNA of the CDR3: TGTGCCAGCAGCCGGACTAGCGGGGAAGGCACAGATACGCAGTATTTT. This codes for CASSRTSGEGTDTQYF.

This clone was seen more than once but under ten times. The CDR3 is CASSPGPTQEQYF. CDR3 sequence (DNA): TGTGCCAGCAGCCCAGGGCCAACACAAGAGCAGTACTTC. The chain combines TRBV7-9 with TRBJ2-7; a possible D gene is TRBD1 (5 bases). The CDR3 consists of 13 residues. Germline values: CDR1 SEHNR, CDR2 FQNEAQ (reference sequence). Trimming stripped 5 bases from V and 7 bases from J, with 15 bases between.

This chain links TRBV10-2 with TRBJ2-5; 8 positions match TRBD2. The CDR3 is 15 amino acids. After removal of 8 bases from V and 1 base from J, the junction contained 9 bases not matched to a gene. In germline, CDR1 is WSHSY, CDR2 SAAADI. The CDR3 nucleotides read TGCGCCAGCGGACGTGAACTAGCGGTCCAAGAGACCCAGTACTTC. Translating it yields CASGRELAVQETQYF.

The chain carries TRBV5-1 and TRBJ2-3, with 8 bases lining up with TRBD2. Germline V gene data show CDR1 as SGHRS and CDR2 as YFSETQ. The CDR3 loop spans 17 amino acids. Trimming at V came to 0 bases and at J to 6 bases, leaving 12 bases not matched to a gene. The CDR3 region is CASSLAGSSGMTDTQYF. The CDR3 DNA reads TGCGCCAGCAGCTTGGCCGGGAGTAGCGGGATGACGGATACGCAGTATTTT.

A single count supports this clone. V gene TRBV7-3 combines with J gene TRBJ2-3, with TRBD1 matching 7 bases. Germline loops: CDR1 SGHTA, CDR2 FQGTGA. J was trimmed by 1 base and V by 3 bases; bases with no gene match: 4. The CDR3 is 15 amino acids. CDR3 nucleotides: TGTGCCAGCAGCTTTGGTGGGACAGGCACAGATACGCAGTATTTT. Protein: CASSFGGTGTDTQYF.

In its sample, this clone was seen once. The chain uses TRBV28 and TRBJ2-7; TRBD1 aligns across 8 bases. The junction had 5 bases not matched to a gene; V was cut back by 7 bases and J by 0 bases. In germline, CDR1 is MDHEN, CDR2 SYDVKM. CDR3 length equals 14 residues. The CDR3 here is CASINRGSSYEQYF. CDR3 nucleotides: TGTGCCAGCATTAACAGGGGGAGCTCCTACGAGCAGTACTTC.